This TCR beta chain is drawn from a study of blood T cell repertoires in COVID-19 (TCRdb year 2020). Broadly, across the study: The collaborator samples originated in the United States, Italy and Spain and spanned the acute and convalescent phases of COVID-19. Samples came from the ongoing ImmuneRACE study (first 160 participants) plus 1,254 subjects from 6 global collaborators. The sample metadata nearly always contained a de-identified subject ID, COVID-19 status, age in years and sex. Where HLA class I and class II types were available, the types were taken from metadata supplied by the sample provider, not from assay-based typing. The repertoires were made available in a free public database intended to serve as a resource for research on the immune response to SARS-CoV-2. Deeply sampled blood TCRbeta repertoires from subjects exposed to, actively infected with, or recovered from COVID-19 were included in the dataset. The material from the prospective study consisted of cDNA or gDNA derived from T cells, B-cell-depleted T cells, or PBMCs.

Notes on this clone: Its antigen specificity is not known. No per-base quality is available; no much larger clone lies one base away.

On the study overall, not on this receptor specifically: How much clinical and demographic metadata was included differed by source and by participant, and the metadata was provided uncurated.

V is pruned by 4 bases and J by 5 bases, leaving 9 bases of the junction without a gene match. From the cysteine through the phenylalanine, the CDR3 covers 15 amino acids. CDR3 DNA is the only sequence kept; it has 45 bases, read in frame from the first base. According to the germline V gene, CDR1 reads SGHTA and CDR2 reads FQGNSA. TCRbeta CDR3 regions were amplified from genomic DNA using the immunoSEQ Assay, a bias-controlled multiplex PCR. Processing in the source paper ran as follows. Nucleated cell counts per sample were estimated from amplification of reference gene primers within the assay. Sequence reads were collapsed and filtered to measure the absolute abundance of every unique TCRbeta CDR3 rearrangement. Productive Simpson clonality was computed per sample as the square root of Simpson's diversity index over productive rearrangements. Here the immuneACCESS table is served through TCRdb, limited to in-frame sequences with V and J called. Missing clones are a known gap in these copies; in checked studies unresolved V genes cover under half, and the rest lacks a known reason. The DNA was the basis for D and trimming; V, J and clone size are from that table. For this sample the table gives 140,000 to 150,000 clones, of which 88% were detected only once. In total, the top ten clones hold about 1.5% of the sample.

The collaborating institutions used their own protocols to collect whole blood in K2EDTA tubes. For TCRbeta analysis, collaborators shipped samples in one of three forms: frozen whole blood, isolated PBMCs, or DNA extracted from either of those sample types. This receptor was obtained from a woman aged 45-65 years with acute or convalescent COVID-19. The specimen was peripheral blood. The rearranged segments are TRBV7-2 and TRBJ1-1; TRBD1 fits 8 bases in the junction. The nucleotides are TGTGCCAGCAGCTGGACCAGCGGGACAGGTACTGAAGCTTTCTTT. The encoded protein is CASSWTSGTGTEAFF.